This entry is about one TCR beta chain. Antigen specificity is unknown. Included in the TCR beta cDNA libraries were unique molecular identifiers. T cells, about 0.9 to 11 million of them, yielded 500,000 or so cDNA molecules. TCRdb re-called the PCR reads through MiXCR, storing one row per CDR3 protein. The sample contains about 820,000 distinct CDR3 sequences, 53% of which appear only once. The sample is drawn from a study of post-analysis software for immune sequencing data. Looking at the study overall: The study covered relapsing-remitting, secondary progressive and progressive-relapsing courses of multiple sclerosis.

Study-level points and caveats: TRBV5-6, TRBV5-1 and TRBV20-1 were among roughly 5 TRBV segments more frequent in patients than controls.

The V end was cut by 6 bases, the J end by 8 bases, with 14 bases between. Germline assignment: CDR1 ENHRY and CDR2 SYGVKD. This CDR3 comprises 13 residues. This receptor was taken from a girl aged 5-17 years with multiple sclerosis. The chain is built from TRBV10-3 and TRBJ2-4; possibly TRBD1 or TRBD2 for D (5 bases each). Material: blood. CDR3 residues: CAIRAGDGDIQYF. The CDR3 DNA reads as TGTGCCATCAGGGCCGGGGACGGTGACATTCAGTACTTC.